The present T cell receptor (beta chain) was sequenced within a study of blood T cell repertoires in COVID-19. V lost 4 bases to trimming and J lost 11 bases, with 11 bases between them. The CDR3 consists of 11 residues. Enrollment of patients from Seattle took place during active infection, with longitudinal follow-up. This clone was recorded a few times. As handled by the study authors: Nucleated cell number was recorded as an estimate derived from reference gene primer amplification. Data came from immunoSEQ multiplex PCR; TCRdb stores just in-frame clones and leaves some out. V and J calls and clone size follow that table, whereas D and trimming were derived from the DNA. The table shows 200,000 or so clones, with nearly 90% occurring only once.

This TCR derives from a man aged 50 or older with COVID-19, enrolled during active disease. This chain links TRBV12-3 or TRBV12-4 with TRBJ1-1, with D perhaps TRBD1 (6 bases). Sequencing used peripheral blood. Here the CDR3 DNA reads TGTGCCAGCAGTTCAACAGGGCGCGCTTTCTTT. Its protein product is CASSSTGRAFF.